The 8 T cell receptor beta chains below were found in one sample sequenced in a study of metastatic and nonmetastatic thyroid tumors. Thyroid surgery was performed in patients who had received no treatment beforehand. TCRdb used MiXCR to call clones anew from the PCR reads. The table records about 40,000 clones, about a sixth of them present only once. Sequencing was carried out using tumor tissue. The receptors originated from a female donor with papillary thyroid cancer or a benign thyroid nodule (not recorded which). Some clones in this sample may be carry-over from other donors' samples.

This clone was recorded at least ten times. V is TRBV20-1 and J is TRBJ2-1; TRBD2 matches 12 bases. In germline, CDR1 is DFQATT, CDR2 SNEGSKA (reference sequence). The CDR3 length is 18 residues. V gave up 1 base and J gave up 8 bases; unmatched junction bases: 15. CDR3 amino acids: CSARVLGLAGGPGYEQFF. The CDR3 nucleotides read TGCAGTGCTAGAGTTCTAGGGCTAGCGGGAGGGCCGGGCTATGAGCAGTTCTTC.

This clone was seen ten or more times. This sequence joins TRBV5-1 and TRBJ2-7; D tentatively reads TRBD1 or TRBD2 (5 bases each). CDR1 SGHRS and CDR2 YFSETQ come from the germline V gene. This CDR3 is 14 amino acids long. V shed 4 bases and J shed 12 bases, with 23 bases lying between them. The CDR3 DNA follows: TGCGCCAGCAGCCCCGGGACCGCGAAGGGCGTACGGTACTTC. Translating it yields CASSPGTAKGVRYF.

As to this clone: A much larger clone lies a single base off, so this may be a read error. The V call is TRBV12-3 or TRBV12-4, the J call TRBJ2-7; possibly TRBD2 for D (5 bases). The CDR3 is 13 amino acids. The V end lost 7 bases, the J end lost 4 bases, and 14 bases lay between the germline ends. This chain's CDR3 is CASIFLEAYEQYF. CDR3 coding DNA: TGTGCCAGCATTTTTCTGGAGGCGTACGAGCAGTACTTC.

This clone was recorded many times. The chain has TRBV6-2 or TRBV6-3 and TRBJ2-1; 11 bases are a match to TRBD2. The CDR3 covers 15 residues. J lost 7 bases, V lost 6 bases, and 8 bases had no gene match. Germline loops: CDR1 MNHEY, CDR2 SVGEGT. CDR3 amino acids: CASRYSGRALNEQFF. DNA of the CDR3: TGTGCCAGCAGATATAGCGGGAGGGCCTTGAATGAGCAGTTCTTC.

This clone showed up many times. The chain carries TRBV20-1 and TRBJ2-1; 15 bases align to TRBD2. This CDR3 comprises 18 residues. Germline CDR1 and CDR2: DFQATT and SNEGSKA (reference sequence). V lost 1 base, J lost 7 bases, and 11 bases stayed unmatched. For the CDR3, the DNA is TGCAGTGCTAGAGTCGGACTAGCGGGAGGGCCCTCTTGGAATGAGCAGTTCTTC. It encodes CSARVGLAGGPSWNEQFF.

With regard to this clone: A much larger clone lies a single base off, so this may be a read error. This chain joins TRBV4-2 and TRBJ1-1, with D maybe TRBD1 (5 bases). This CDR3 region has 15 residues. CDR1 and CDR2 (germline): LGHNA, YNFKEQ. The CDR3, as DNA: TGTGCCAGCAGTCGTGACCAGGGAAGGTCCACTGAAACTTTCTTT. Its protein is CASSRDQGRSTETFF.

In this sample, this clone turned up many times. J is TRBJ1-1 and V is TRBV4-3; 8 nucleotides line up with TRBD1. CDR3 length equals 15 residues. Germline loops: CDR1 LGHNA, CDR2 YSLEER. With 0 bases clipped from V and 9 bases from J, the junction kept 9 bases outside the gene matches. The CDR3 sequence is CASSQELKDRVKAFF. For the CDR3, the DNA is TGCGCCAGCAGCCAAGAACTAAAGGACAGGGTAAAAGCTTTCTTT.

This clone came up a few times. Since a much larger clone is just one base distant, this may be a read error. The chain carries TRBV29-1 and TRBJ2-7; D gene ambiguous. This CDR3 spans 14 amino acids. Germline CDR1 is SQVTM and CDR2 is ANQGSEA. As DNA, the CDR3 is TGCGGCGTTGAAGATCGCTCTAGCTCCTACGAGCAGTACTTC. Protein sequence: CGVEDRSSSYEQYF.